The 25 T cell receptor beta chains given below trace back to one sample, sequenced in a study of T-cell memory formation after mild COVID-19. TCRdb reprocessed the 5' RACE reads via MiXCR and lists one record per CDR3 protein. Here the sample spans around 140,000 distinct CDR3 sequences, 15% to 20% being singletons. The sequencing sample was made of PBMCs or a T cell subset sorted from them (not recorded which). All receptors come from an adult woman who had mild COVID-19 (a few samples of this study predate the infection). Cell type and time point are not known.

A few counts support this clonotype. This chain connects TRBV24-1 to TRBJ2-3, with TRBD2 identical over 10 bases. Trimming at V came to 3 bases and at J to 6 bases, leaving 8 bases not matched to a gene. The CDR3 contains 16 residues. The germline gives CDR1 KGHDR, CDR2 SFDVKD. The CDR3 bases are TGTGCCACCAGTGATCCCAGCGGGAGGGCCGTCGATACGCAGTATTTT. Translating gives CATSDPSGRAVDTQYF.

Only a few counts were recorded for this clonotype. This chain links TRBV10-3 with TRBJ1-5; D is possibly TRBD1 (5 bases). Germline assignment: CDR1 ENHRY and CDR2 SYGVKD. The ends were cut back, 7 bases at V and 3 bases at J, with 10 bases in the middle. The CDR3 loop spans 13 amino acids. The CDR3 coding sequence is TGTGCCATCACGCCAGGGCTCAATCAGCCCCAGCATTTT. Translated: CAITPGLNQPQHF.

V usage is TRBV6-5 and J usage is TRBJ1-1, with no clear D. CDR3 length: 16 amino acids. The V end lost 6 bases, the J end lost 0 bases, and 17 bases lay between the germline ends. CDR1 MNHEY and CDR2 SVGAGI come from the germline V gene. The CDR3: CASSYGPGAMNTEAFF. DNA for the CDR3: TGTGCCAGCAGCTACGGGCCAGGAGCCATGAACACTGAAGCTTTCTTT.

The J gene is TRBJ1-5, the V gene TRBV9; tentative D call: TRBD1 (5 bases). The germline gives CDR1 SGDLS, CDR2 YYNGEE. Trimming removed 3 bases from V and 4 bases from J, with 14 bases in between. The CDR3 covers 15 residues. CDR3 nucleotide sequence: TGTGCCAGCAGCGGGGGGACCCATCGTAATCAGCCCCAGCATTTT. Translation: CASSGGTHRNQPQHF.

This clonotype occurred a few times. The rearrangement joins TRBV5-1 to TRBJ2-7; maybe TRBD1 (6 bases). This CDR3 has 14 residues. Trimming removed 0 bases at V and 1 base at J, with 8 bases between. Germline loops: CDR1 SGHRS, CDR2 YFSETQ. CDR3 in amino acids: CASSLAGASYEQYF. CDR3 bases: TGCGCCAGCAGCTTGGCAGGGGCTTCCTACGAGCAGTACTTC.

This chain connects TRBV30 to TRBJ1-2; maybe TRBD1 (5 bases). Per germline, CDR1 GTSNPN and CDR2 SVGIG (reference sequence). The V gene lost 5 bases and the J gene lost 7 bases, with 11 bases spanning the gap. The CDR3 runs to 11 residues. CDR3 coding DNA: TGTGCCTGGCTCACCGGGGGTGGCTACACCTTC. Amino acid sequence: CAWLTGGGYTF.

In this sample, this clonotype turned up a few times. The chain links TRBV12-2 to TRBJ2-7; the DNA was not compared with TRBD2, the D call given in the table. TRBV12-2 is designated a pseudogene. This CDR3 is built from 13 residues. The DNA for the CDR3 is TGTGCAAGTCGCTTAGTACTAGCGGCAGGGCAGTACTTC. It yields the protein CASRLVLAAGQYF.

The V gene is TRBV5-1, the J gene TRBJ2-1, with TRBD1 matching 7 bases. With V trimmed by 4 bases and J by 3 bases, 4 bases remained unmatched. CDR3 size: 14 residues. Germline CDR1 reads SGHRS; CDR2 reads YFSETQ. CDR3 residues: CASSAQGFYNEQFF. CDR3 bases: TGCGCCAGCAGCGCACAGGGGTTCTACAATGAGCAGTTCTTC.

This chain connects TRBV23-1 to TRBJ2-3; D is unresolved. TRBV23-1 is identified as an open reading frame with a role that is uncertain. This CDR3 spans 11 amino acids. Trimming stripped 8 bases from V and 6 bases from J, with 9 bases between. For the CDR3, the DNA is TGCGCCAGCCCCCCTATCGATACGCAGTATTTT. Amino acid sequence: CASPPIDTQYF.

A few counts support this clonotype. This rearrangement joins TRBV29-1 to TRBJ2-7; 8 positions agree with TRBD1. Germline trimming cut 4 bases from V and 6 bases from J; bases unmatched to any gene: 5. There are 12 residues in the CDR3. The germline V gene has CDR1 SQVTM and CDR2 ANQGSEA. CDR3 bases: TGCAGCGTTGGGCAGGGGGCTGTCGAGCAGTACTTC. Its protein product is CSVGQGAVEQYF.

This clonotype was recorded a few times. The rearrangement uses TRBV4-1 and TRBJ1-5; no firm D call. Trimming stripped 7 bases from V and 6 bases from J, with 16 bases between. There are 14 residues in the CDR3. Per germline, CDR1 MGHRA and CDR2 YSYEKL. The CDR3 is CASKTKTGGQPQHF. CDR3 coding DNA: TGCGCCAGCAAAACCAAAACCGGAGGTCAGCCCCAGCATTTT.

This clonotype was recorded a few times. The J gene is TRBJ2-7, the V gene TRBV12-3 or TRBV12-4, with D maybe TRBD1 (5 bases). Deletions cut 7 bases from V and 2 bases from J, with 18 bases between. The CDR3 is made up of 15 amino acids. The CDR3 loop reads CASTPRAGPTYEQYF. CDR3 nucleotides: TGTGCCAGCACTCCACGGGCAGGGCCTACCTACGAGCAGTACTTC.

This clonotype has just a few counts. The DNA of the CDR3 is TGTGCCAGCAGACCTGGGACAAAGAACACTGAAGCTTTCTTT. It codes for CASRPGTKNTEAFF. This chain joins TRBV7-2 and TRBJ1-1; possible D gene TRBD1, 6 bases. Germline-derived CDR1 and CDR2 are SGHTA and FQGNSA. The germline V and J ends were trimmed by 6 bases and 1 base, with 12 bases remaining between them. The CDR3 extends over 14 amino acids.

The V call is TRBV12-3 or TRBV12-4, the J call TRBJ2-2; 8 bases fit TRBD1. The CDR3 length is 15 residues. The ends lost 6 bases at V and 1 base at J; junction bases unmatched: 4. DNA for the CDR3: TGTGCCAGCAGGGCCGGGACAGGGAACACCGGGGAGCTGTTTTTT. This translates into CASRAGTGNTGELFF.

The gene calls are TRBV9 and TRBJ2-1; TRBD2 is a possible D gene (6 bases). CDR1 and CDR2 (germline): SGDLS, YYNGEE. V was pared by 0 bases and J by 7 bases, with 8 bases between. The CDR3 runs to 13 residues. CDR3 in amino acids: CASSVEAGNEQFF. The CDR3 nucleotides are TGTGCCAGCAGCGTAGAGGCGGGGAATGAGCAGTTCTTC.

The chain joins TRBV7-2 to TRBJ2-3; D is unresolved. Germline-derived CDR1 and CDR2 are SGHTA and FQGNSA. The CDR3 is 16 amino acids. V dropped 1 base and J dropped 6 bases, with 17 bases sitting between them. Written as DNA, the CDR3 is TGTGCCAGCAGCTTAGTTCTTGGTGGGGTTAGGGATACGCAGTATTTT. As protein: CASSLVLGGVRDTQYF. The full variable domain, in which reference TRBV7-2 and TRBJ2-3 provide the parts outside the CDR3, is GAGVSQSPSNKVTEKGKDVELRCDPISGHTALYWYRQSLGQGLEFLIYFQGNSAPDKSGLPSDRFSAERTGGSVSTLTIQRTQQEDSAVYLCASSLVLGGVRDTQYFGPGTRLTVL.

The CDR3 here is CATSRDLAGVSQYF. CDR3 bases: TGTGCCACCAGCAGAGACTTAGCGGGAGTATCTCAGTATTTT. This rearrangement joins TRBV15 to TRBJ2-3; 9 bases align to TRBD2. Trimming took 0 bases from V and 12 from J; bases not matched to a gene: 7. Germline V gene sequence: CDR1 LNHNV, CDR2 YYDKDF (reference sequence). CDR3 length equals 14 residues.

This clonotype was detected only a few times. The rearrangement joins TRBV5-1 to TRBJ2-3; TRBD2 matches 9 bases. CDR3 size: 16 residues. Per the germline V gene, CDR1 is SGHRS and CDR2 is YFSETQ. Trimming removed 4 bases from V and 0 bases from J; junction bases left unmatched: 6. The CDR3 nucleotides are TGCGCCAGCAGCCCCGACCTAGCGGGAAGCACAGATACGCAGTATTTT. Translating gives CASSPDLAGSTDTQYF.

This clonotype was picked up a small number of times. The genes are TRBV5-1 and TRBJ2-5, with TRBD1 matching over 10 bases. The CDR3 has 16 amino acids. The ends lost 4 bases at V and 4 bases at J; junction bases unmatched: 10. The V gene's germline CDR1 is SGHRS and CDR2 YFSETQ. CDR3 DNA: TGCGCCAGCAGCCAGAGGACAGGGGGATCTTCAGAGACCCAGTACTTC. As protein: CASSQRTGGSSETQYF.

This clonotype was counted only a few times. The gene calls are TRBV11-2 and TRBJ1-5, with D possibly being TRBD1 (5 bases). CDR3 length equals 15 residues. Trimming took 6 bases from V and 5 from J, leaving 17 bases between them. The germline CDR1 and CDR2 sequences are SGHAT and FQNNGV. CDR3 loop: CASSLMGGKDQPQHF. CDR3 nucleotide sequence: TGTGCCAGCAGTCTAATGGGGGGTAAGGATCAGCCCCAGCATTTT.

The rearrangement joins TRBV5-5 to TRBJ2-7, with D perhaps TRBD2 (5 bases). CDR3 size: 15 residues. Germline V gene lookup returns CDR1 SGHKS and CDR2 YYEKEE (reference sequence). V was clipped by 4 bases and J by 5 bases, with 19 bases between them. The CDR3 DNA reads TGTGCCAGCAGCCCCCCCGGCGGTACAGCGGACGAGCAGTACTTC. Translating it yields CASSPPGGTADEQYF.

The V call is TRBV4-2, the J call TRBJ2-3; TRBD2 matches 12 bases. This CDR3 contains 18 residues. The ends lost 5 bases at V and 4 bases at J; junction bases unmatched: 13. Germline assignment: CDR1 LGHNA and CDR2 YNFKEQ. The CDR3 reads CASSTRTSGNFPPDTQYF. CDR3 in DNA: TGTGCCAGCAGCACACGGACTAGCGGGAATTTCCCTCCAGATACGCAGTATTTT.

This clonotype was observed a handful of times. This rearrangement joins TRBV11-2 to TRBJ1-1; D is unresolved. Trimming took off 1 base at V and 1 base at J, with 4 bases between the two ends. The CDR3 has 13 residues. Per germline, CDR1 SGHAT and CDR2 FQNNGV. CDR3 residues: CASSLVWNTEAFF. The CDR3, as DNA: TGTGCCAGCAGCTTAGTTTGGAACACTGAAGCTTTCTTT.

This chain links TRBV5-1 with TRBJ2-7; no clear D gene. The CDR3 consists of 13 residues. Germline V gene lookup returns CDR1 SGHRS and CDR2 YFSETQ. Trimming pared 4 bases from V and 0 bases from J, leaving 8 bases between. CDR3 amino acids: CASSLENSYEQYF. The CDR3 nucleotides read TGCGCCAGCAGCCTCGAAAACTCCTACGAGCAGTACTTC.

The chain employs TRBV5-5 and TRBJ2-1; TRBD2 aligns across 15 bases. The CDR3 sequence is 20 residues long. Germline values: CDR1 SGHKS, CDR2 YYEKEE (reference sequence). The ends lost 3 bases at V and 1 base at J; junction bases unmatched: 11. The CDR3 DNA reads TGTGCCAGCAGCTACCGGGACGGCGGACTAGCGGGAGGGTCCTACAATGAGCAGTTCTTC. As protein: CASSYRDGGLAGGSYNEQFF.